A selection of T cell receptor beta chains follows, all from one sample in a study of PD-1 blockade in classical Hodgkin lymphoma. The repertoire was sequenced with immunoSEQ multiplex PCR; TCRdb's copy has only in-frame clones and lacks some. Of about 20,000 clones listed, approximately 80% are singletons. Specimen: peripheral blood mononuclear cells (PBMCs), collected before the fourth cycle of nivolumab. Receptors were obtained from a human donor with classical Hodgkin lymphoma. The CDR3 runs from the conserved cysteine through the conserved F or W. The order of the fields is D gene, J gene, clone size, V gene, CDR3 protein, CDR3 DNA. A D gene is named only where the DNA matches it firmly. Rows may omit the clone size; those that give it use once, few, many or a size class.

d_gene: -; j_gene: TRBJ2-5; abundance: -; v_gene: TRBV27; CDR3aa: CASSLTAALKETQYF; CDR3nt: TGTGCCAGCAGTTTAACCGCCGCCCTAAAAGAGACCCAGTACTTC
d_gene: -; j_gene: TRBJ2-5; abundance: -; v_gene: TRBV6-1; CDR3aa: CASSEAEFPQETQYF; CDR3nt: TGTGCCAGCAGTGAAGCGGAGTTTCCCCAAGAGACCCAGTACTTC
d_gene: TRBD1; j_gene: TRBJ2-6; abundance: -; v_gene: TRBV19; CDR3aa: CASSRDSSGANVLTF; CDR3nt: TGTGCCAGTAGTAGGGACAGCTCTGGGGCCAACGTCCTGACTTTC
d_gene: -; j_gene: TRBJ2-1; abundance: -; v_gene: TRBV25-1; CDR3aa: CASLRRGANEQFF; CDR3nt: TGTGCCAGCCTGAGACGGGGAGCCAATGAGCAGTTCTTC
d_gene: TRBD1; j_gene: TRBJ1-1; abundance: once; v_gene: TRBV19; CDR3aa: CASSLQGLNTEAFF; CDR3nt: TGTGCCAGTAGTTTACAGGGGCTGAACACTGAAGCTTTCTTT
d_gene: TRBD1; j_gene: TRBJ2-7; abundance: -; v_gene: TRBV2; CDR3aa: CASSQQDRALEQYF; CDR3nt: TGTGCCAGCAGCCAACAGGACAGGGCGCTCGAGCAGTACTTC
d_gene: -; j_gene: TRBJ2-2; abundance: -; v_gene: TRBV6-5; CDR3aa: CASAAGNTGELFF; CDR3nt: TGTGCCAGCGCGGCGGGAAACACCGGGGAGCTGTTTTTT
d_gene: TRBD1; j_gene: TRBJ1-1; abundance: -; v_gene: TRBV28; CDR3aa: CASSTTDRGPLNTEAFF; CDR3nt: TGTGCCAGCAGTACCACGGACAGGGGACCGTTAAACACTGAAGCTTTCTTT
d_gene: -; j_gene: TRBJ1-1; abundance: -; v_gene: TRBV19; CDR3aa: CASSISVWGRTTEAFF; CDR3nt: TGTGCCAGTAGTATTTCTGTCTGGGGGCGCACAACTGAAGCTTTCTTT
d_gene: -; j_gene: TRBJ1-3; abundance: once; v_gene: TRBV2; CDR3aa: CASSGAGFGNTIYF; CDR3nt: TGTGCCAGCAGTGGAGCGGGGTTCGGAAACACCATATATTTT
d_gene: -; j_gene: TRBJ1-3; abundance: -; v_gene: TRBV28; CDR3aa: CASRESRPTGNTIYF; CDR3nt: TGTGCCAGCAGGGAAAGCCGGCCCACTGGAAACACCATATATTTT
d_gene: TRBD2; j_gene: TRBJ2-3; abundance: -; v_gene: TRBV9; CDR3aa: CASTIGLAGTDTQYF; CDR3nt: TGTGCCAGCACCATAGGACTAGCGGGGACAGATACGCAGTATTTT
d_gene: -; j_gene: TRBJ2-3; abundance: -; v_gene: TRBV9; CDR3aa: CASSVLDGGTDTQYF; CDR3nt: TGTGCCAGCAGCGTATTGGACGGTGGCACAGATACGCAGTATTTT
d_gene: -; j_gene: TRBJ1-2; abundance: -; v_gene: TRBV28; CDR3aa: CASSPGLYGYTF; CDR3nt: TGTGCCAGCAGTCCAGGGTTATATGGCTACACCTTC
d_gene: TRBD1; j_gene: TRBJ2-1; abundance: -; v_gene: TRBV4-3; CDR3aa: CASSQGSHDRGLCSYNEQFF; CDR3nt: TGCGCCAGCAGCCAAGGTTCTCACGACAGGGGGCTATGTTCCTACAATGAGCAGTTCTTC
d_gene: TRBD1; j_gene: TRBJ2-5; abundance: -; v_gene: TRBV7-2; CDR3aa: CASSGTGGRSRETQYF; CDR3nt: TGTGCCAGCAGCGGGACAGGGGGCCGGTCGAGGGAGACCCAGTACTTC
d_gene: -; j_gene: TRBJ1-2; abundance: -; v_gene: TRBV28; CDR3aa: CASSLLLDNYGYTF; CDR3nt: TGTGCCAGCAGTTTACTTCTTGATAACTATGGCTACACCTTC
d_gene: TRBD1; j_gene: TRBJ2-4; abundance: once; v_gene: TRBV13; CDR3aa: CASSDRGSKNIQYF; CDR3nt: TGTGCCAGCAGCGACAGGGGGTCCAAAAACATTCAGTACTTC
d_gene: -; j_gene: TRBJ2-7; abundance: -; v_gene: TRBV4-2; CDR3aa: CASSPHPGLEQYF; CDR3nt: TGTGCCAGCAGCCCCCACCCAGGGCTCGAGCAGTACTTC
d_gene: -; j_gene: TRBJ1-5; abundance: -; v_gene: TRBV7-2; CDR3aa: CASSPRGDQPQHF; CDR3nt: TGTGCCAGCAGCCCACGAGGGGATCAGCCCCAGCATTTT
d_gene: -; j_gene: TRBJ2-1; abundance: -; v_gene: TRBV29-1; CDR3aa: CSVVSRGAINSYNEQFF; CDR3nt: TGCAGCGTTGTTTCTCGGGGGGCAATTAACTCCTACAATGAGCAGTTCTTC
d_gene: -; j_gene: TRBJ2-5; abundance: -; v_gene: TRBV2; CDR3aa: CASSERRETQYF; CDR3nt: TGTGCCAGCAGTGAGCGGAGAGAGACCCAGTACTTC
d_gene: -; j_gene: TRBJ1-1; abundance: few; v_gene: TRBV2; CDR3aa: CASSVSDRITEAFF; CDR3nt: TGTGCCAGCAGTGTTTCCGACAGGATCACTGAAGCTTTCTTT
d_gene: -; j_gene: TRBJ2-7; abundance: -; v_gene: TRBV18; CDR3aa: CASSRLDATEYEQYF; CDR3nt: TGTGCCAGCTCACGGTTGGACGCGACTGAATACGAGCAGTACTTC
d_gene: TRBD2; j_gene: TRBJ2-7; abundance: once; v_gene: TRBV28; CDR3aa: CASSLAGVPSSYEQYF; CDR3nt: TGTGCCAGCAGTTTAGCGGGAGTCCCTAGCTCCTACGAGCAGTACTTC
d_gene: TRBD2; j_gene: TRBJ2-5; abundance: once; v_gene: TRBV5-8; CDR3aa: CASSPHRGGQETQYF; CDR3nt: TGTGCCAGCAGCCCACACCGGGGGGGTCAAGAGACCCAGTACTTC
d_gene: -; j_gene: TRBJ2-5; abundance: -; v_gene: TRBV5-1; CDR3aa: CATSTERKETQYF; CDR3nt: TGCGCCACCTCGACAGAACGGAAAGAGACCCAGTACTTC
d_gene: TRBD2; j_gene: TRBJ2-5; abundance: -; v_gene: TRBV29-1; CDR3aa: CSVDEAGGGETQYF; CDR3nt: TGCAGCGTTGATGAAGCGGGAGGCGGGGAGACCCAGTACTTC
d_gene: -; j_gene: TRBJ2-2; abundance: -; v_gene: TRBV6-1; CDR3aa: CATQGLTVPLGELFF; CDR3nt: TGTGCCACCCAAGGCCTGACGGTGCCCCTCGGGGAGCTGTTTTTT
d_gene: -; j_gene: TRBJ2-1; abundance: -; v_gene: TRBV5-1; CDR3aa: CASSLGGNEQFF; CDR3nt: TGCGCCAGCAGCTTGGGAGGGAATGAGCAGTTCTTC
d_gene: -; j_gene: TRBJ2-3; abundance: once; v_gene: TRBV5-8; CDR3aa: CASSLVVAVSTDTQYF; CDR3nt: TGTGCCAGCAGCTTGGTGGTAGCGGTTAGCACAGATACGCAGTATTTT
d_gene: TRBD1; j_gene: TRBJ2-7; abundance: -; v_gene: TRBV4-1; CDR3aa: CASSQGADRVTYEQYF; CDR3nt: TGCGCCAGCAGCCAAGGAGCAGACAGGGTTACCTACGAGCAGTACTTC
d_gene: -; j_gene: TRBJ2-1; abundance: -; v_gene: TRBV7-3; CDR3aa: CASSERGSYNEQFF; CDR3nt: TGTGCCAGCAGCGAGAGGGGTTCCTACAATGAGCAGTTCTTC
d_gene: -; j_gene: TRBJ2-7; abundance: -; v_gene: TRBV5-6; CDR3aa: CASSLDRPGIHYEQYF; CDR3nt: TGTGCCAGCAGCCTCGACAGGCCGGGGATCCACTACGAGCAGTACTTC
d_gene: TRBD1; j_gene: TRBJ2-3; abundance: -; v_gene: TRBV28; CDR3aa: CASSRDRAQDTQYF; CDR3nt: TGTGCCAGCAGCAGGGACAGGGCGCAAGATACGCAGTATTTT
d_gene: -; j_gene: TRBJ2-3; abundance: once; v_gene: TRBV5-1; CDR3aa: CASSARGGGDTQYF; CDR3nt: TGCGCCAGCAGCGCAAGGGGCGGCGGGGATACGCAGTATTTT
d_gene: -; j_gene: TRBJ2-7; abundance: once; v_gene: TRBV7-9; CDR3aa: CASSPGTSYEQYF; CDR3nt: TGTGCCAGCAGCCCCGGGACATCCTACGAGCAGTACTTC
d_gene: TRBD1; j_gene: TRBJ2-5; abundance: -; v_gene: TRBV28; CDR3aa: CASSPQRGRRETQYF; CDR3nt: TGTGCCAGCAGCCCCCAAAGGGGGCGACGCGAGACCCAGTACTTC
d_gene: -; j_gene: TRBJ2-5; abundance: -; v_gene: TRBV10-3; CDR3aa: CAISDRPQETQYF; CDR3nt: TGTGCCATCAGTGACAGGCCTCAAGAGACCCAGTACTTC
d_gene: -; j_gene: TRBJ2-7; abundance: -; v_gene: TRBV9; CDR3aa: CASSVGGHEAYEQYF; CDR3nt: TGTGCCAGCAGCGTAGGGGGGCATGAGGCCTACGAGCAGTACTTC
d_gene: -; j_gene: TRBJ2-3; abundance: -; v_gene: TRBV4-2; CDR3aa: CASSLTDTQYF; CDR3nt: TGTGCCAGCAGCCTCACAGATACGCAGTATTTT
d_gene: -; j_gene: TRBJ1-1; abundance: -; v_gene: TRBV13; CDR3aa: CASSSSRGNTEAFF; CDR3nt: TGTGCCAGCAGCTCGTCGAGGGGAAACACTGAAGCTTTCTTT
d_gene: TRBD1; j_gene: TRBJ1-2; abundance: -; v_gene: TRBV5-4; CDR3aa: CASSNGQGISNYGYTF; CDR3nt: TGTGCCAGCAGCAACGGACAGGGGATATCAAACTATGGCTACACCTTC
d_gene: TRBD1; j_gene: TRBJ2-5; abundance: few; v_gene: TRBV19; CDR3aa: CASSIDRGSQETQYF; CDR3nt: TGTGCCAGTAGTATCGACAGGGGCAGCCAAGAGACCCAGTACTTC
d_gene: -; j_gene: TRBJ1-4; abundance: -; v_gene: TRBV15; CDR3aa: CATSSLGGNEKLFF; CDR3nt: TGTGCCACCAGCAGCCTCGGAGGGAATGAAAAACTGTTTTTT
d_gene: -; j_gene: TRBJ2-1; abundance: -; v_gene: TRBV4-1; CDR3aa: CASSQPLRGQSNEQFF; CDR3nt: TGCGCCAGCAGCCAACCGTTGCGGGGACAGTCCAATGAGCAGTTCTTC
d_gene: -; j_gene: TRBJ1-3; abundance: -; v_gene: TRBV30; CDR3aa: CAWKKAGNTIYF; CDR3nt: TGTGCCTGGAAAAAAGCGGGAAACACCATATATTTT
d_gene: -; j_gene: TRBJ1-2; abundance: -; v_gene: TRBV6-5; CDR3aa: CASSRGYNDYGYTF; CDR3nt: TGTGCCAGCAGCCGGGGATACAACGACTATGGCTACACCTTC
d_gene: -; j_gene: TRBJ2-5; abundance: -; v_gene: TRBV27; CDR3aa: CASRRGGSGETQYF; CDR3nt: TGTGCCAGCAGGCGAGGGGGTTCGGGTGAGACCCAGTACTTC
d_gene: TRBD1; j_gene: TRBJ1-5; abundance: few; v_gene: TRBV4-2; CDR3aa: CASSQDLTGGQPQHF; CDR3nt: TGTGCCAGCAGCCAAGATTTGACAGGGGGACAGCCCCAGCATTTT
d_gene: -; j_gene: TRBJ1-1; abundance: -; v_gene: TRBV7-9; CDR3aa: CASSLRGGTEAFF; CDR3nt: TGTGCCAGCAGCTTAAGGGGGGGCACTGAAGCTTTCTTT
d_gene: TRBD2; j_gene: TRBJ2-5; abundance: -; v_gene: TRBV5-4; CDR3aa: CASSFSGGVETQYF; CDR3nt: TGTGCCAGCAGCTTTAGCGGGGGGGTGGAGACCCAGTACTTC
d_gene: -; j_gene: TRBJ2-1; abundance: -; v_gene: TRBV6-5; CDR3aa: CASSYGFEQFF; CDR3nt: TGTGCCAGCAGTTACGGGTTTGAGCAGTTCTTC
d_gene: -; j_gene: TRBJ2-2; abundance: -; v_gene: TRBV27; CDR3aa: CASSLGTGELFF; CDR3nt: TGTGCCAGCAGTTTGGGCACCGGGGAGCTGTTTTTT
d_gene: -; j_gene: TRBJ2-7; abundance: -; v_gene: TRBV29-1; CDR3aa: CSVGSGATQQYF; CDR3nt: TGCAGCGTTGGAAGTGGCGCCACGCAGCAGTACTTC
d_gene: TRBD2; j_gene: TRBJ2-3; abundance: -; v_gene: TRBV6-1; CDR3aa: CASSDLAGGSDTQYF; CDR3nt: TGTGCCAGCAGTGATCTAGCGGGGGGCTCAGATACGCAGTATTTT
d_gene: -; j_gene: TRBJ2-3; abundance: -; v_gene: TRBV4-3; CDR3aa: CASSQESPDTQYF; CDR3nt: TGCGCCAGCAGCCAAGAATCCCCGGATACGCAGTATTTT
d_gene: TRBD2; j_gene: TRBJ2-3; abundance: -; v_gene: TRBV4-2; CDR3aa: CASSQGNSGGSDTQYF; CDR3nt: TGTGCCAGCAGCCAGGGTAATAGCGGGGGGTCAGATACGCAGTATTTT
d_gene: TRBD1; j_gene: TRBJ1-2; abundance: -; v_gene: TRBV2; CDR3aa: CASSESTGHYGYTF; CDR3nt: TGTGCCAGCAGTGAATCGACAGGGCACTATGGCTACACCTTC
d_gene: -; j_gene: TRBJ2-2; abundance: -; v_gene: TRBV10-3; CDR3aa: CAISEPWSGTGELFF; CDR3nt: TGTGCCATCAGTGAGCCGTGGAGTGGCACCGGGGAGCTGTTTTTT